Below are 25 T cell receptor beta chains sequenced from a single sample in a study of cytomegalovirus exposure and HLA in healthy donors. 60 Vbeta and 13 Jbeta primers were used in PCR. The table came from immunoSEQ multiplex PCR; TCRdb's copy has only in-frame clones and leaves some out. There are 150,000 to 180,000 clones in the sample; 65% to 75% occur only once, and 2.1% lies in the top ten. Sequenced: PBMCs. The receptors originated from a man aged 30 to 39 in good health and CMV-seronegative.

This clone was recorded only once. The DNA of the CDR3 is TGTGCCAGCAGTTTAGGGGGGACCGGTCCCCAGCATTTT. Translated: CASSLGGTGPQHF. The rearrangement links TRBV27 to TRBJ1-5, with TRBD1 as a possible D gene (5 bases). CDR1 and CDR2 (germline): MNHEY, SMNVEV (reference sequence). V was clipped by 2 bases and J by 10 bases, with 12 bases between them. CDR3 length equals 13 residues.

This clone has a handful of counts. The J gene is TRBJ2-1, the V gene TRBV27; 10 bases are shared with TRBD2. Germline V CDR1 and CDR2: MNHEY, SMNVEV (reference sequence). The CDR3 sequence is 15 residues long. Trimming removed 5 bases from V and 2 bases from J; junction bases left unmatched: 3. Here the CDR3 DNA reads TGTGCCAGCAGTAGTACTAGCGGGGCCTACAATGAGCAGTTCTTC. Amino acids: CASSSTSGAYNEQFF.

The V and J genes are TRBV2 and TRBJ1-3; D unclear. V was clipped by 7 bases and J by 0 bases, with 13 bases between them. The CDR3 has 15 residues. In germline, CDR1 is SNHLY, CDR2 FYNNEI. DNA of the CDR3: TGTGCCAGCATGCTAGACGGAGACTCTGGAAACACCATATATTTT. Its protein is CASMLDGDSGNTIYF.

V usage is TRBV10-3 and J usage is TRBJ2-5; TRBD1 matches 7 bases. The CDR3 is made up of 15 amino acids. With V trimmed by 6 bases and J by 2 bases, 9 bases remained unmatched. From germline, CDR1 is ENHRY and CDR2 SYGVKD. The CDR3 coding sequence is TGTGCCATCAGCCCTGGATACAGGGGACAAGAGACCCAGTACTTC. Translating gives CAISPGYRGQETQYF.

This clone showed up just a few times. The chain carries TRBV30 and TRBJ2-3; D not certain. V dropped 6 bases and J dropped 0 bases, with 16 bases sitting between them. The CDR3 contains 15 residues. Germline-derived CDR1 and CDR2 are GTSNPN and SVGIG (reference sequence). In DNA, the CDR3 is TGTGCCTGCTCCCCCTTTGGCGGAAGCACAGATACGCAGTATTTT. It yields the protein CACSPFGGSTDTQYF.

The rearrangement joins TRBV25-1 to TRBJ1-2, with D perhaps matching TRBD1 (6 bases). The CDR3 consists of 14 residues. Germline V gene lookup returns CDR1 MGHDK and CDR2 SYGVNS. Trimming removed 3 bases at V and 4 bases at J, with 12 bases between. CDR3 DNA sequence: TGTGCCAGCAGTGATCACGGGACACCCTATGGCTACACCTTC. Its translation is CASSDHGTPYGYTF.

As DNA, the CDR3 is TGTGCCAGCAGCTTAAAGGGGGAGAGGACCTCTGGTTCACCCCTCCACTTT. Protein product: CASSLKGERTSGSPLHF. The rearrangement uses TRBV7-3 and TRBJ1-6, with a possible D match to TRBD1 (6 bases). The V and J ends lost 1 base and 9 bases respectively, with 19 bases between them. Germline CDR1 reads SGHTA; CDR2 reads FQGTGA. The CDR3 runs 17 residues.

The chain has TRBV10-3 and TRBJ2-3; TRBD2 aligns across 9 bases. The CDR3 loop spans 15 amino acids. V trimming: 4 bases; J trimming: 9 bases; junction bases outside the gene matches: 11. Germline values: CDR1 ENHRY, CDR2 SYGVKD. CDR3 in DNA: TGTGCCATCAGTGCCGGCGGGGGGGCCAGTTCCACGCAGTATTTT. Translating gives CAISAGGGASSTQYF.

V and J are TRBV7-2 and TRBJ2-5; 7 bases agree with TRBD1. The germline V gene encodes CDR1 SGHTA and CDR2 FQGNSA. This CDR3 region has 15 residues. V lost 5 bases and J lost 2; bases outside the gene matches: 8. CDR3 coding DNA: TGTGCCAGCAGCGCCGGGGACAGACCTCAAGAGACCCAGTACTTC. Translated, it gives CASSAGDRPQETQYF.

V is TRBV5-1 and J is TRBJ2-1; 7 positions agree with TRBD2. There are 18 residues in the CDR3. Unmatched junction bases numbered 10, after V lost 1 base and J lost 0 bases. Germline CDR1 reads SGHRS; CDR2 reads YFSETQ. The DNA of the CDR3 is TGCGCCAGCAGCTTGTCTTCCGGGGGGTTAAGCTCCTACAATGAGCAGTTCTTC. Translated: CASSLSSGGLSSYNEQFF.

This clone appeared a few times. One junction end does not reproduce the germline sequence, and a read error may be involved. V gene TRBV4-3 combines with J gene TRBJ2-6, with a weak D call TRBD2 (7 bases). CDR3 length: 16 amino acids. Germline V gene sequence: CDR1 LGHNA, CDR2 YSLEER. The CDR3 protein is CASSQEGKGGAHVLPF. The CDR3 nucleotides read TGCGCCAGCAGCCAAGAGGGAAAGGGGGGGGCCCACGTCCTGCCTTTC.

This clone was recorded a few times. The chain links TRBV5-1 to TRBJ1-1; 7 bases align to TRBD1. Losses at the gene ends were 5 bases for V and 1 base for J; bases not matched to a gene: 2. Germline values: CDR1 SGHRS, CDR2 YFSETQ. This CDR3 has 13 residues. This CDR3 reads CASRRTGNTEAFF. The CDR3 DNA reads TGCGCCAGCAGGAGGACAGGGAACACTGAAGCTTTCTTT.

J is TRBJ2-5 and V is TRBV13; 8 nucleotides match TRBD1. V was clipped by 4 bases and J by 4 bases; unmatched bases: 5. The CDR3 runs 14 residues. Germline V gives CDR1 PRHDT, CDR2 FYEKMQ (reference sequence). The CDR3, as DNA: TGTGCCAGCAGCTCCCAGGGGGCGGGAGAGACCCAGTACTTC. It codes for CASSSQGAGETQYF.

The CDR3 protein is CASSPLRTNEKLFF. For the CDR3, the DNA is TGTGCCAGCAGCCCCTTGCGAACTAATGAAAAACTGTTTTTT. The chain has TRBV7-9 and TRBJ1-4; unclear D gene. This CDR3 is built from 14 residues. Germline V gene data show CDR1 as SEHNR and CDR2 as FQNEAQ (reference sequence). V gave up 5 bases and J gave up 1 base, with 8 bases separating them.

V is TRBV12-5 and J is TRBJ2-2; D call uncertain. V was cut by 1 base and J by 4 bases, with 4 bases left in between. CDR3 length: 13 residues. Germline loops: CDR1 LGHNT, CDR2 FRNRAP. The CDR3, as DNA: TGTGCTAGTGGTTTGGGGCCCACCGGGGAGCTGTTTTTT. This translates into CASGLGPTGELFF.

This clone has a single count. The chain uses TRBV9 and TRBJ2-7, with 7 nucleotides matching TRBD1. Germline CDR1 and CDR2: SGDLS and YYNGEE. Unmatched junction bases numbered 5, after V lost 3 bases and J lost 2 bases. The CDR3 length is 14 residues. This chain's CDR3 is CASSAGTETYEQYF. The CDR3 DNA sequence: TGTGCCAGCAGCGCTGGGACAGAGACCTACGAGCAGTACTTC.

This clone has only one observation. The identical CDR3 is also encoded by other nucleotide sequences in the sample. The chain has TRBV6-1 and TRBJ1-5; 9 nucleotides line up with TRBD1. V trimming: 8 bases; J trimming: 4 bases; junction bases outside the gene matches: 6. The germline V gene encodes CDR1 MNHNS and CDR2 SASEGT. The CDR3 sequence is 14 residues long. CDR3 DNA sequence: TGTGCCAGCCGGGGACAGGGTGAAAATCAGCCCCAGCATTTT. Residues: CASRGQGENQPQHF.

The chain joins TRBV5-1 to TRBJ2-7; TRBD1 agrees at 7 bases. V shed 2 bases and J 2 bases; nucleotides not matched to a gene: 4. The CDR3 extends over 14 amino acids. Germline V gives CDR1 SGHRS, CDR2 YFSETQ. The CDR3 DNA reads as TGCGCCAGCAGCTTTTCGACAGGGACCTACGAGCAGTACTTC. It is translated as CASSFSTGTYEQYF.

This chain connects TRBV28 to TRBJ1-2; the match to TRBD1 covers 7 bases. V was pared by 7 bases and J by 4 bases, with 15 bases of the junction left unmatched. The germline CDR1 and CDR2 sequences are MDHEN and SYDVKM. The CDR3 consists of 16 residues. The CDR3 coding sequence is TGTGCCAGCAACTCCGGACAGGCGGCTTCAGTCTATGGCTACACCTTC. Translation: CASNSGQAASVYGYTF.

This clone was seen a single time. Here the CDR3 reads CASSPRTAYTDTQYF. In DNA form, the CDR3 reads TGTGCCAGCAGCCCCCGGACAGCCTACACAGATACGCAGTATTTT. The chain joins TRBV14 to TRBJ2-3, with D tentatively TRBD1 (6 bases). Trimming took 4 bases from V and 2 from J, leaving 13 bases between them. The CDR3 extends over 15 amino acids. Germline CDR1 is SGHDN and CDR2 is FVKESK.

The V call is TRBV7-2, the J call TRBJ2-2; D might be TRBD1 (5 bases). Trimming stripped 0 bases from V and 7 bases from J, with 12 bases between. CDR1 is SGHTA, CDR2 FQGNSA, per germline. The CDR3 consists of 15 residues. CDR3 sequence (DNA): TGTGCCAGCAGCTTAGCCAGGGCTCGAGTCGGGGAGCTGTTTTTT. It encodes CASSLARARVGELFF.

The genes are TRBV6-5 and TRBJ1-5; a possible D gene is TRBD1 (6 bases). Germline V CDR1 and CDR2: MNHEY, SVGAGI. The V and J ends lost 4 bases and 3 bases respectively, with 13 bases between them. There are 15 residues in the CDR3. Here the CDR3 reads CASSFRGRDNQPQHF. The CDR3 region has the DNA TGTGCCAGCAGTTTCAGGGGAAGAGACAATCAGCCCCAGCATTTT.

This chain uses TRBV6-5 with TRBJ2-7; 9 nucleotides line up with TRBD1. Per germline, CDR1 MNHEY and CDR2 SVGAGI. V dropped 9 bases and J dropped 4; count of bases not matched to a gene: 10. The CDR3 runs 14 residues. This CDR3 reads CARTGTGLLYEQYF. The CDR3 nucleotides read TGTGCCAGGACCGGGACAGGGCTGTTGTACGAGCAGTACTTC.

This clone was seen a few times. The V and J genes are TRBV7-2 and TRBJ1-5; D not resolved. The CDR3 has 13 amino acids. V lost 5 bases to trimming and J lost 3 bases, with 8 bases between them. The V gene's germline CDR1 is SGHTA and CDR2 FQGNSA. CDR3 protein: CASSPSPNQPQHF. The DNA of the CDR3 is TGTGCCAGCAGCCCCTCTCCCAATCAGCCCCAGCATTTT.

The table lists this clone with a count of one. This chain uses TRBV10-3 with TRBJ2-5; 10 nucleotides align to TRBD2. This CDR3 spans 13 amino acids. With 9 bases clipped from V and 5 bases from J, the junction kept 6 bases outside the gene matches. CDR1 and CDR2 (germline): ENHRY, SYGVKD. CDR3 region: CAISGGPGETQYF. The CDR3 bases are TGTGCCATTAGCGGGGGGCCAGGGGAGACCCAGTACTTC.